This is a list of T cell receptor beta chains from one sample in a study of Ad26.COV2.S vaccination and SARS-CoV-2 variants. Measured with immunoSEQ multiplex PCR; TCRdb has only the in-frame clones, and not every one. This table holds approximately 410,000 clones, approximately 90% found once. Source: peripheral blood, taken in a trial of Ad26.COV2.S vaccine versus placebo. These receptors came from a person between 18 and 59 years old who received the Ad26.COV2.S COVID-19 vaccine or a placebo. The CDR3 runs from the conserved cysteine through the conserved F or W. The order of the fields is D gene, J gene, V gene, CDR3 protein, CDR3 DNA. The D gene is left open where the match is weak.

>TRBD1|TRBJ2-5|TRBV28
CASSLQGADQETQYF
TGTGCCAGCAGTTTGCAGGGGGCGGACCAAGAGACCCAGTACTTC
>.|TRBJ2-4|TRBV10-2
CASSEAGIMPPLAKNIQYF
TGCGCCAGCAGTGAGGCGGGGATAATGCCTCCATTAGCCAAAAACATTCAGTACTTC
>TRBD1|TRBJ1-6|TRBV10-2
CASSPSQTGVNSPLHF
TGCGCCAGCTCCCCTTCCCAGACAGGGGTAAATTCACCCCTCCACTTT
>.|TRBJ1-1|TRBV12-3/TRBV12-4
CASSIRDTEAFF
TGTGCCAGCAGTATCCGGGACACTGAAGCTTTCTTT
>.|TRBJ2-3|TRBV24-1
CATSDRTDLLQDTDTQYF
TGTGCCACCAGTGATAGGACAGACCTACTGCAAGACACAGATACGCAGTATTTT
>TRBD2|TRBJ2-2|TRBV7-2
CASSFTLIAGNTGELFF
TGTGCCAGCAGCTTCACCTTGATAGCGGGGAACACCGGGGAGCTGTTTTTT
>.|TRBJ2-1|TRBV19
CASSIDRDNEQFF
TGTGCCAGTAGTATAGATAGGGACAATGAGCAGTTCTTC
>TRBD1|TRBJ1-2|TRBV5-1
CASSLVAGGQGGYTF
TGCGCCAGCAGCTTGGTAGCAGGGGGCCAGGGTGGCTACACCTTC
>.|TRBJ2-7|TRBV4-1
CASSQTEEQYF
TGCGCCAGCAGCCAAACAGAGGAGCAGTACTTC
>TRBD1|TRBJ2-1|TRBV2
CASTLQGARSYNEQFF
TGTGCCAGCACCTTACAGGGGGCTCGGTCCTACAATGAGCAGTTCTTC
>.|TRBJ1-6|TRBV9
CASTYGGNSPLHF
TGTGCCAGCACTTATGGCGGCAATTCACCCCTCCACTTT
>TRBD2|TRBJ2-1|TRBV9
CASSVRLAGGSYNEQFF
TGTGCCAGCAGCGTACGGCTAGCGGGGGGCTCCTACAATGAGCAGTTCTTC
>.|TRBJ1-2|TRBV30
CAWNTPTVTNYGYTF
TGTGCCTGGAACACCCCGACAGTCACTAACTATGGCTACACCTTC
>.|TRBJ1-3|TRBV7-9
CASSLGGNVLSGNTIYF
TGTGCCAGCAGCTTAGGGGGGAACGTTCTCTCTGGAAACACCATATATTTT
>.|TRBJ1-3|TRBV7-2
CASSLVENTIYF
TGTGCCAGCAGCTTAGTCGAAAACACCATATATTTT
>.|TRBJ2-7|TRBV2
CASSGQPVSYEQYF
TGTGCCAGCAGTGGTCAACCCGTCTCCTACGAGCAGTACTTC
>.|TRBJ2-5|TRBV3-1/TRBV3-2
CASSQESRGTWETQYF
TGTGCCAGCAGCCAAGAGAGCAGGGGGACTTGGGAGACCCAGTACTTC
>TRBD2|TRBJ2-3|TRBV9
CASSVDRSGADTDTQYF
TGTGCCAGCAGCGTAGACCGAAGCGGGGCAGACACAGATACGCAGTATTTT
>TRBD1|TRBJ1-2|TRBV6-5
CASRRDSYGYTF
TGTGCCAGCAGGAGGGACAGCTATGGCTACACCTTC
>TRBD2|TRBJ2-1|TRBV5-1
CASSLAAGSSYNEQFF
TGCGCCAGCAGCTTGGCAGCGGGGAGCTCCTACAATGAGCAGTTCTTC
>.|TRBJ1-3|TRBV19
CASSGSSYSGNTIYF
TGTGCCAGTAGTGGGTCCAGCTACTCTGGAAACACCATATATTTT
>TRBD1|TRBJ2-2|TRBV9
CASSAGQPKPNTGELFF
TGTGCCAGCAGCGCGGGACAGCCAAAACCGAACACCGGGGAGCTGTTTTTT
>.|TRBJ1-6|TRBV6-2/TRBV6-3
CASSSESSYNSPLHF
TGTGCCAGCAGTTCCGAGAGCTCCTATAATTCACCCCTCCACTTT
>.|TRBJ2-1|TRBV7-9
CASSFGGSYNEQFF
TGTGCCAGCAGCTTCGGGGGCTCCTACAATGAGCAGTTCTTC
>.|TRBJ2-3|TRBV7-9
CASSFTGPDTQYF
TGTGCCAGCAGCTTCACAGGGCCGGATACGCAGTATTTT
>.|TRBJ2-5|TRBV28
CASSALRDTGPPETQYF
TGTGCCAGCAGTGCCCTACGAGACACAGGGCCTCCAGAGACCCAGTACTTC
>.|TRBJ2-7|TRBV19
CASSIVGSSSYEQYF
TGTGCCAGTAGTATCGTTGGATCGAGCTCCTACGAGCAGTACTTC
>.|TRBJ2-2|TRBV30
CAYIGETGELFF
TGTGCTTACATCGGGGAGACCGGGGAGCTGTTTTTT